The T cell receptor beta chain described here comes from a study of CD8 T cells in Susac syndrome. Note on this clonotype: As the CDR3 is not closed by the conserved phenylalanine or tryptophan, this likely results from a read error.

There are 13 residues in the CDR3. Germline V gives CDR1 DFQATT, CDR2 SNEGSKA (reference sequence). Trimming took off 1 base at V and 6 bases at J, with 10 bases between the two ends. Random hexamers were used to reverse transcribe an amount of about 0.5 to 1 ug RNA. TCRdb fed the immunoSEQ multiplex PCR reads into MiXCR, producing one record per CDR3 protein. The sample holds 170,000 or so distinct CDR3 sequences, approximately 96% seen once. The sequence came from a human donor with multiple sclerosis. The V call is TRBV20-1, the J call TRBJ2-1; D might be TRBD2 (5 bases). Material: CD8+ T cells from PBMCs. CDR3 residues: CSARVGLLNEQFL. The CDR3 DNA sequence: TGCAGTGCTAGAGTAGGACTGCTCAATGAGCAGTTCTTG.